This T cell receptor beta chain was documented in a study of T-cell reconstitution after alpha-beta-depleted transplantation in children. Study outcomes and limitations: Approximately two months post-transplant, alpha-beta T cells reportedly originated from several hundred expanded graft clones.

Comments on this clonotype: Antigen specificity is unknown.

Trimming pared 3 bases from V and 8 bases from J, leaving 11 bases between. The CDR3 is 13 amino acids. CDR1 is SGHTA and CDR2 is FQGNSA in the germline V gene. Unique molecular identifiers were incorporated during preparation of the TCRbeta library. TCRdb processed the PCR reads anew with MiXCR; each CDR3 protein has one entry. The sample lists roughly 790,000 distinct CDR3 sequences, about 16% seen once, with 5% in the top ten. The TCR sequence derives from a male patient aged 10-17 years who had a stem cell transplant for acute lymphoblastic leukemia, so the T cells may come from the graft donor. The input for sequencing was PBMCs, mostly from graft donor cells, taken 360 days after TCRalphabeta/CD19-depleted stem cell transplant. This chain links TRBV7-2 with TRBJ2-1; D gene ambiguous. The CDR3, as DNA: TGTGCCAGCAGCTTTAATATCGAGGATGAGCAGTTCTTC. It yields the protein CASSFNIEDEQFF. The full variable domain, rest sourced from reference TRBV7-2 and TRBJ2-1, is GAGVSQSPSNKVTEKGKDVELRCDPISGHTALYWYRQSLGQGLEFLIYFQGNSAPDKSGLPSDRFSAERTGGSVSTLTIQRTQQEDSAVYLCASSFNIEDEQFFGPGTRLTVL.